The 21 T cell receptor beta chains given below trace back to one sample, sequenced in a study of cytomegalovirus exposure and HLA in healthy donors. The PCR had 60 Vbeta and 13 Jbeta primers. Sequenced by immunoSEQ multiplex PCR; TCRdb stores in-frame clones only, minus some. The data hold approximately 51,000 clones, with around 85% observed a single time. The sequenced sample consisted of PBMCs. These TCRs come from a boy under 18 in good health and CMV-seropositive.

V gene TRBV2 combines with J gene TRBJ2-7; D remains unclear. This CDR3 region has 14 residues. Germline V lookup: CDR1 SNHLY, CDR2 FYNNEI. Trimming removed 3 bases from V and 7 bases from J, with 16 bases in between. CDR3 DNA: TGTGCCAGCAGTGATCGTAACAACTGGAGAGAGCAGTACTTC. Translating it yields CASSDRNNWREQYF.

CDR3 in amino acids: CASSQGGPFTDTQYF. CDR3 nucleotide sequence: TGTGCCAGCAGCCAAGGCGGGCCATTCACAGATACGCAGTATTTT. This chain links TRBV4-2 with TRBJ2-3; D may be TRBD2 (5 bases). Germline V gives CDR1 LGHNA, CDR2 YNFKEQ. This CDR3 spans 15 amino acids. V was clipped by 1 base and J by 2 bases, with 10 bases between them.

A single count supports this clone. This chain links TRBV5-6 with TRBJ1-1; 7 bases line up with TRBD1. The CDR3 consists of 16 residues. Per germline, CDR1 SGHDT and CDR2 YYEEEE. After removal of 7 bases from V and 0 bases from J, the junction contained 12 bases not matched to a gene. The CDR3 region has the DNA TGTGCCAGCGGGCCCAGGGGGGCTTCGATGAACACTGAAGCTTTCTTT. Translation gives CASGPRGASMNTEAFF. Variable domain in full (rest from reference TRBV5-6 and TRBJ1-1): DAGVTQSPTHLIKTRGQQVTLRCSPKSGHDTVSWYQQALGQGPQFIFQYYEEEERQRGNFPDRFSGHQFPNYSSELNVNALLLGDSALYLCASGPRGASMNTEAFFGQGTRLTVV.

The chain links TRBV27 to TRBJ1-4; D gene uncertain. Germline V gene data show CDR1 as MNHEY and CDR2 as SMNVEV (reference sequence). Trimming took 7 bases from V and 7 from J, leaving 10 bases between them. The CDR3 is 12 amino acids. The CDR3 region is CASTRRGEKLFF. For the CDR3, the DNA is TGTGCCAGCACCCGGCGGGGTGAAAAACTGTTTTTT. The variable domain in full, with the rest retrieved from reference TRBV27 and TRBJ1-4, is EAQVTQNPRYLITVTGKKLTVTCSQNMNHEYMSWYRQDPGLGLRQIYYSMNVEVTDKGDVPEGYKVSRKEKRNFPLILESPSPNQTSLYFCASTRRGEKLFFGSGTQLSVL.

This rearrangement joins TRBV2 to TRBJ2-5; tentatively, D is TRBD1 (6 bases). The CDR3 runs to 14 residues. The ends were cut back, 7 bases at V and 1 base at J, with 13 bases in the middle. CDR1 and CDR2 from the germline V gene are SNHLY and FYNNEI. The CDR3 nucleotides are TGTGCCAGCAACCCCGGACAGCTCCAAGAGACCCAGTACTTC. As protein: CASNPGQLQETQYF.

V is TRBV4-1 and J is TRBJ2-7; 8 nucleotides line up with TRBD2. Looked up from germline, CDR1 is MGHRA and CDR2 is YSYEKL. CDR3 size: 17 residues. V trimming: 6 bases; J trimming: 0 bases; junction bases outside the gene matches: 13. The CDR3 bases are TGCGCCAGCAGACTCGGGGATACTAGCGGTAGCTCCTACGAGCAGTACTTC. It yields the protein CASRLGDTSGSSYEQYF.

The chain recombines TRBV10-1 with TRBJ2-7; D remains ambiguous. CDR1 and CDR2 from the germline V gene are WNHNN and SYGVQD (reference sequence). CDR3 length: 14 amino acids. The V and J ends lost 0 bases and 5 bases respectively, with 11 bases between them. CDR3 loop: CASSESPGSDEQYF. The CDR3 DNA reads as TGCGCCAGCAGTGAGTCCCCCGGGTCCGACGAGCAGTACTTC.

This clone appeared once. The same CDR3 arises from other DNA sequences in this sample as well. This chain joins TRBV4-2 and TRBJ2-7, with D hard to call. The CDR3 contains 13 residues. V lost 9 bases, J lost 5 bases, and 17 bases lay in between. The V gene's germline CDR1 is LGHNA and CDR2 YNFKEQ. CDR3 sequence reads: CASSSQLRHEQYF. CDR3 DNA: TGTGCCAGTAGCTCCCAGCTCAGGCACGAGCAGTACTTC.

This chain links TRBV6-1 with TRBJ2-1; TRBD2 matches at 11 bases. Trimming took 4 bases from V and 9 from J; bases not matched to a gene: 8. Germline CDR1 MNHNS, CDR2 SASEGT. The CDR3 loop spans 15 amino acids. The chain's CDR3 is CASSARPGLAAEQFF. The CDR3 DNA sequence: TGTGCCAGCAGTGCACGCCCGGGACTAGCGGCTGAGCAGTTCTTC.

The chain couples TRBV7-9 to TRBJ2-6, with D perhaps matching TRBD2 (5 bases). Germline V gene lookup returns CDR1 SEHNR and CDR2 FQNEAQ (reference sequence). V lost 5 bases to trimming and J lost 0 bases, with 14 bases between them. This CDR3 has 17 amino acids. The CDR3 loop is CASSRLLGSSGANVLTF. The CDR3 DNA sequence: TGTGCCAGCAGCCGACTACTGGGATCCTCTGGGGCCAACGTCCTGACTTTC.

This sequence joins TRBV7-8 and TRBJ2-1, with 7 nucleotides matching TRBD1. The ends lost 6 bases at V and 8 bases at J; junction bases unmatched: 7. CDR3 size: 13 residues. CDR1 is SGHVS and CDR2 is FQNEAQ in the germline V gene. The CDR3 loop is CASSADRADEQFF. The CDR3 nucleotides read TGTGCCAGCAGTGCCGACAGGGCCGATGAGCAGTTCTTC.

The chain links TRBV7-9 to TRBJ1-4, with a possible D match to TRBD1 (6 bases). The V end lost 5 bases, the J end lost 6 bases, and 16 bases lay between the germline ends. The CDR3 contains 15 residues. Germline CDR1 SEHNR, CDR2 FQNEAQ (reference sequence). CDR3 amino acids: CASSDYRDKYEKLFF. CDR3 coding DNA: TGTGCCAGCAGCGATTACAGGGATAAGTATGAAAAACTGTTTTTT.

This clone has just one count. The V and J genes are TRBV29-1 and TRBJ2-1; a possible D gene is TRBD2 (6 bases). This CDR3 region has 13 residues. Between the trimmed V and J ends, which lost 4 bases and 4 bases, there was a span of 11 bases. The germline CDR1 and CDR2 sequences are SQVTM and ANQGSEA. The CDR3 DNA follows: TGCAGCGTTGGGTCAGGAGGGTACAATGAGCAGTTCTTC. Translated, it gives CSVGSGGYNEQFF.

The chain links TRBV10-3 to TRBJ2-7, with TRBD2 matching over 8 bases. The CDR3 consists of 16 residues. V was pared by 3 bases and J by 3 bases, with 10 bases of the junction left unmatched. CDR1 and CDR2 (germline): ENHRY, SYGVKD. The CDR3 DNA sequence: TGTGCCATCAGTGATCTTCGGGGGGGCGCTATCTACGAGCAGTACTTC. Translation gives CAISDLRGGAIYEQYF.

The V and J genes are TRBV6-5 and TRBJ2-3, with D possibly TRBD1 on 6 matching bases. CDR1 and CDR2 from the germline V gene are MNHEY and SVGAGI. This CDR3 has 13 residues. Trimming shortened V by 2 bases and J by 8 bases, and 11 bases separated the two germline ends. CDR3 loop: CASSYGGLGTQYF. In nucleotides, the CDR3 is TGTGCCAGCAGTTACGGGGGCCTGGGTACGCAGTATTTT.

The CDR3 DNA follows: TGTGCCAGCAGATGGGCAAGTGCCAGCACAGATACGCAGTATTTT. It translates to CASRWASASTDTQYF. The V call is TRBV7-9, the J call TRBJ2-3, with D unresolved. CDR3 size: 15 residues. Germline CDR1 SEHNR, CDR2 FQNEAQ (reference sequence). V was cut by 6 bases and J by 0 bases, with 13 bases left in between.

The rearrangement joins TRBV5-4 to TRBJ2-7; D possibly corresponds to TRBD2 (6 bases). CDR3 length: 14 amino acids. Trimming removed 0 bases from V and 6 bases from J, with 13 bases in between. Germline V gene data show CDR1 as SGHNT and CDR2 as YYREEE (reference sequence). The CDR3 region has the DNA TGTGCCAGCAGCTTGGGGGGTGCGGGGAGCGAGCAGTACTTC. Translating it yields CASSLGGAGSEQYF.

V gene TRBV27 combines with J gene TRBJ2-1; possibly TRBD1 for D (6 bases). The CDR3 is 15 residues long. Trimming cost V 2 bases and J 4 bases, with 12 bases left between them. Germline V gives CDR1 MNHEY, CDR2 SMNVEV (reference sequence). The CDR3 loop reads CASSLTPTGYNEQFF. The CDR3 nucleotides read TGTGCCAGCAGTTTAACCCCGACAGGATACAATGAGCAGTTCTTC.

This chain uses TRBV5-6 with TRBJ2-1; D ambiguous. Germline values: CDR1 SGHDT, CDR2 YYEEEE. V shed 1 base and J shed 8 bases, with 7 bases lying between them. CDR3 size: 12 residues. The chain's CDR3 is CASSLIGYEQFF. The CDR3, as DNA: TGTGCCAGCAGCTTGATTGGCTATGAGCAGTTCTTC.

The rearrangement uses TRBV19 and TRBJ1-6, with D perhaps TRBD1 (5 bases). The CDR3 has 19 residues. V was shortened by 3 bases and J by 5 bases, with 23 bases between the two germline ends. The germline gives CDR1 LNHDA, CDR2 SQIVND (reference sequence). CDR3 amino acids: CASSISGSEIGINNSPLHF. CDR3 DNA: TGTGCCAGTAGTATCTCAGGGTCGGAAATTGGCATCAATAATTCACCCCTCCACTTT.

This clone appeared a single time. This sequence joins TRBV4-1 and TRBJ2-4, with TRBD2 as a possible D gene (5 bases). CDR1 is MGHRA and CDR2 is YSYEKL in the germline V gene. The V end lost 2 bases, the J end lost 2 bases, and 10 bases lay between the germline ends. There are 15 residues in the CDR3. The CDR3: CASSQPGLTKNIQYF. The DNA for the CDR3 is TGCGCCAGCAGCCAACCGGGGTTAACCAAAAACATTCAGTACTTC.